Presented here are 13 T cell receptor beta chains from one specimen sequenced in a study of regulatory T cells in long-lasting Graves disease. Stated time point: newly diagnosed GD, antithyroid drugs for less than 3 months. The TCR library was made from RNA that had been extracted from PBMCs in TRIzol. Libraries of TCR beta came from iRepertoire HTBI primers plus Arm-PCR of CDR3 regions. TCRdb fed the multiplex PCR reads into MiXCR, producing one record per CDR3 protein. The table has hundreds of thousands of distinct CDR3 sequences, less than 20% seen once; the top ten hold 15% to 20%. The same data also contributed to another study, on T cells in Graves' hyperthyroidism and ophthalmopathy.

Sequencing was performed on peripheral blood mononuclear cells (PBMCs), taken at new diagnosis, from a patient treated with antithyroid drugs. Receptors were obtained from a woman between 25 and 40 years old with Graves disease.

This clonotype came up many times. The V and J genes are TRBV7-2 and TRBJ2-3; unclear D gene. This CDR3 has 16 amino acids. From germline, CDR1 is SGHTA and CDR2 FQGNSA. Trimming took 5 bases from V and 2 from J, leaving 17 bases between them. The CDR3 protein is CASSTLANLNTDTQYF. In DNA form, the CDR3 reads TGTGCCAGCAGCACCTTAGCCAACCTAAACACAGATACGCAGTATTTT.

This clonotype has a count of ten or more. The chain uses TRBV12-3 or TRBV12-4 and TRBJ2-1; 10 bases fit TRBD1. The CDR3 extends over 17 amino acids. Trimming at V came to 6 bases and at J to 8 bases, leaving 16 bases not matched to a gene. The CDR3 sequence: CASRLHLGQGGWDEQFF. The CDR3 DNA is TGTGCCAGCAGACTGCATTTAGGACAGGGGGGTTGGGATGAGCAGTTCTTC.

This clonotype was seen at least ten times. This chain uses TRBV6-5 with TRBJ1-1, with D possibly being TRBD1 (6 bases). Trimming shortened V by 6 bases and J by 6 bases, and 23 bases separated the two germline ends. CDR3 length: 16 amino acids. Germline CDR1 reads MNHEY; CDR2 reads SVGAGI. CDR3 in amino acids: CASRYVGGASRAEAFF. DNA of the CDR3: TGTGCCAGCAGATACGTGGGGGGCGCATCGAGGGCTGAAGCTTTCTTT.

The chain couples TRBV6-1 to TRBJ2-7, with D perhaps matching TRBD1 (6 bases). The CDR3 sequence is 13 residues long. Deletions cut 3 bases from V and 6 bases from J, with 12 bases between. Germline assignment: CDR1 MNHNS and CDR2 SASEGT. Here the CDR3 reads CASSDRGNREQYF. In nucleotides, the CDR3 is TGTGCCAGCAGTGACAGGGGTAATCGCGAGCAGTACTTC.

V gene TRBV6-1 combines with J gene TRBJ2-2; D possibly uses TRBD1 or TRBD2 (5 bases each). Trimming pared 8 bases from V and 6 bases from J, leaving 13 bases between. CDR1 and CDR2 (germline): MNHNS, SASEGT. The CDR3 consists of 13 residues. CDR3: CASVVMGAGELFF. The CDR3 nucleotides read TGTGCCAGCGTAGTGATGGGGGCCGGGGAGCTGTTTTTT.

This clonotype showed up just a few times. The chain has TRBV18 and TRBJ2-1; the D gene is possibly TRBD2 (5 bases). Germline V CDR1 and CDR2: KGHSH, LQKENI. The CDR3 length is 15 residues. V dropped 1 base and J dropped 0 bases, with 7 bases sitting between them. The CDR3 here is CASSPRGISYNEQFF. In DNA, the CDR3 is TGTGCCAGCTCACCACGAGGGATCTCCTACAATGAGCAGTTCTTC. Full variable domain (missing parts from reference TRBV18 and TRBJ2-1): NAGVMQNPRHLVRRRGQEARLRCSPMKGHSHVYWYRQLPEEGLKFMVYLQKENIIDESGMPKERFSAEFPKEGPSILRIQQVVRGDSAAYFCASSPRGISYNEQFFGPGTRLTVL.

There are a few counts of this clonotype. The V call is TRBV12-3 or TRBV12-4, the J call TRBJ2-1; TRBD2 matches 7 bases. The CDR3 length is 15 residues. Unmatched junction bases numbered 12, after V lost 5 bases and J lost 8 bases. In DNA form, the CDR3 reads TGTGCCAGCAGTCAGGCGGGAGCGGGTATTTATGAGCAGTTCTTC. Translated, it gives CASSQAGAGIYEQFF.

This clonotype has just a few counts. The chain couples TRBV16 to TRBJ1-2; D not certain. The CDR3 extends over 19 amino acids. Germline V CDR1 and CDR2: KGHSY, FQNENV. Trimming removed 4 bases at V and 4 bases at J, with 28 bases between. This CDR3 is CASSPPLLTFSPMFYGYTF. CDR3 in DNA: TGTGCCAGCAGCCCCCCCCTGCTGACTTTCAGCCCCATGTTCTATGGCTACACCTTC. The variable domain in full, with the rest retrieved from reference TRBV16 and TRBJ1-2, is GEEVAQTPKHLVRGEGQKAKLYCAPIKGHSYVFWYQQVLKNEFKFLISFQNENVFDETGMPKERFSAKCLPNSPCSLEIQATKLEDSAVYFCASSPPLLTFSPMFYGYTFGSGTRLTVV.

This chain joins TRBV18 and TRBJ2-1, with D tentatively TRBD2 (5 bases). Germline-derived CDR1 and CDR2 are KGHSH and LQKENI. Trimming pared 2 bases from V and 10 bases from J, leaving 15 bases between. This CDR3 region has 14 residues. CDR3: CASSPEGRHVEQFF. In nucleotides, the CDR3 is TGTGCCAGCTCACCAGAGGGCCGGCACGTAGAGCAGTTCTTC.

The CDR3 coding sequence is TGTGCCAGCAGCCAACGCGGGGGAAGTTACGAGCAGTACTTC. Its translation is CASSQRGGSYEQYF. This chain links TRBV3-1 with TRBJ2-7; 7 bases map to TRBD2. V trimming: 2 bases; J trimming: 4 bases; junction bases outside the gene matches: 5. The CDR3 spans 14 residues. Germline V lookup: CDR1 LGHDT, CDR2 YNNKEL (reference sequence).

This clonotype was counted only a few times. CDR3 region: CASSSTGGANNQPQHF. The CDR3 bases are TGTGCCAGCAGCTCGACAGGGGGCGCTAACAATCAGCCCCAGCATTTT. This chain links TRBV28 with TRBJ1-5; 10 positions match TRBD1. This CDR3 contains 16 residues. Germline trimming cut 6 bases from V and 3 bases from J; bases unmatched to any gene: 8. CDR1 is MDHEN and CDR2 is SYDVKM in the germline V gene. The full variable domain, rest sourced from reference TRBV28 and TRBJ1-5, is DVKVTQSSRYLVKRTGEKVFLECVQDMDHENMFWYRQDPGLGLRLIYFSYDVKMKEKGDIPEGYSVSREKKERFSLILESASTNQTSMYLCASSSTGGANNQPQHFGDGTRLSIL.

This clonotype was counted many times. V gene TRBV27 combines with J gene TRBJ2-7; D remains unclear. The CDR3 is 14 amino acids. V was pared by 5 bases and J by 0 bases, with 11 bases between. In germline, CDR1 is MNHEY, CDR2 SMNVEV (reference sequence). This CDR3 is CASSPSPPSYEQYF. The DNA for the CDR3 is TGTGCCAGCAGTCCCTCTCCCCCCTCCTACGAGCAGTACTTC.

This clonotype occurred once. This may come from a read error, since a much larger clone is one base off. The rearrangement joins TRBV10-3 to TRBJ2-5; D uncertain. Germline-derived CDR1 and CDR2 are ENHRY and SYGVKD. The CDR3 has 11 amino acids. Trimming removed 1 base at V and 5 bases at J, with 2 bases between. The chain's CDR3 is CAISEWETQYF. DNA for the CDR3: TGTGCCATCAGTGAGTGGGAGACCCAGTACTTC.